The clone carrying this T cell receptor (beta chain) was seen a handful of times. Its cognate antigen is unknown. Gene names and germline refer to mouse. The read terminates 4 residues ahead of where the CDR3 ends, so the germline J gene completes it. This sample was included in a study of CD8+ T cells in alopecia areata. The overall study: Skin-grafted approximately 6-10-week-old female C3H/HeJ mice received tissue from approximately 6-12-month-old C3H/HeJ donors with spontaneous alopecia.

Findings and limits, study-wide: Mice gave a clearer picture of TCR sharing than patients did, possibly for HLA-related reasons. Lesional scalp exceeded normal scalp in clonality, especially in alopecia totalis/universalis.

Pooled cutaneous lymph node cells were sorted using CD4, CD8alpha, NKG2D, NKG2ACE and other markers. RNA was extracted and reverse transcribed into cDNA as the sequencing template. The method was immunoSEQ multiplex PCR; TCRdb's version includes in-frame clones alone and lacks a portion of them. There are 200,000 to 300,000 clones in the sample, none observed a single time. The CDR3 extends over 15 amino acids. With V trimmed by 2 bases and J by 0 bases, 3 bases remained unmatched. Germline V gene sequence: CDR1 NNHDY, CDR2 SYVADS. The chain recombines TRBV13-3 with TRBJ2-3; TRBD1 matches at 7 bases. The specimen was CD4+ T cells sorted from a lymph node. The receptor was derived from a C3H/HeJ mouse with alopecia areata. For the strain, the MHC haplotype given is H2-k. The CDR3 is CASSEQGVSAETLYF. The DNA read from the CDR3 is TGTGCCAGCAGTGAGCAGGGGGTTAGTGCAGAA.